The rows below give T cell receptor beta chains drawn from one sample of a study of blood T cells in healthy people across ages. TCRdb re-called the 5' RACE reads through MiXCR, storing one row per CDR3 protein. The sample consists of some 1.5 million distinct CDR3 sequences, 28% of them appearing once. What was sequenced was blood. These TCRs come from a woman in her thirties in good health. Each CDR3 is given with its conserved first and last residue. A D gene is named only where the DNA matches it firmly. Expanded clones get a size class; other rows say once, few or many, or leave the size out.

cdr3_length	v_call	j_call	d_call	clone_size	cdr3_nt	cdr3_aa
15	TRBV12-3/TRBV12-4	TRBJ2-2	-	few	TGTGCCAGCAGTTTATACGAGCGGTACACCGGGGAGCTGTTTTTT	CASSLYERYTGELFF
13	TRBV2	TRBJ2-4	TRBD2	-	TGTGCCAGCAGTGAATCCCAGCGGGGGAAACAGTACTTC	CASSESQRGKQYF
13	TRBV4-1	TRBJ2-7	-	many	TGCGCCAGCAGCCTAGGGAGGACCTCCGAGCAGTACTTC	CASSLGRTSEQYF
15	TRBV7-3	TRBJ2-1	TRBD2	few	TGTGCCAGCAGCTTAGGGGGGGTGCCGGGCAATGAGCAGTTCTTC	CASSLGGVPGNEQFF
15	TRBV6-5	TRBJ1-2	-	few	TGTGCCAGCAGGATCGGGACATTAGCTAACTATGGCTACACCTTC	CASRIGTLANYGYTF
16	TRBV28	TRBJ2-1	-	few	TGTGCCAGCAGTGGGGGTGGGACTGGAGCCTACAATGAGCAGTTCTTC	CASSGGGTGAYNEQFF
15	TRBV7-6	TRBJ2-7	-	many	TGTGCCAGCAGCTTAGATGAAGGGGAGGAATACGAGCAGTACTTC	CASSLDEGEEYEQYF
10	TRBV29-1	TRBJ1-4	-	few	TGCAGCGCAGAACGGGAAAAACTGTTTTTT	CSAEREKLFF
14	TRBV6-6	TRBJ1-1	-	few	TGTGCCAGCAGCCAGATACCAGAGAACACTGAAGCTTTCTTT	CASSQIPENTEAFF
15	TRBV5-1	TRBJ2-7	TRBD2	few	TGCGCCAGCAGCTTGGTGGGGCTAGCGGCGCGGGAGCAGTACTTC	CASSLVGLAAREQYF
13	TRBV25-1	TRBJ1-1	-	-	TGTGCCGGCAGTGAAAGGATGAACACTGAAGCTTTCTTT	CAGSERMNTEAFF
16	TRBV11-2	TRBJ2-7	-	-	TGTGCCAGCAGCTTAAGAATCAGGGGGGCCCCGCAGGAGCAGTACTTC	CASSLRIRGAPQEQYF
18	TRBV12-5	TRBJ1-2	-	few	TGTGCTAGTGGTTTAGGAAAAGGAGAGGTCTATCTCGAGTATGGCTACACCTTC	CASGLGKGEVYLEYGYTF
15	TRBV6-6	TRBJ2-1	TRBD2	many	TGTGCCAGCAGTTTGGGACTAGCGGGAACCGATGAGCAGTTCTTC	CASSLGLAGTDEQFF
15	TRBV6-2/TRBV6-3	TRBJ2-2	TRBD2	few	TGTGCCAGCAGTTACACTGCGGGAGCCCACGGGGAGCTGTTTTTT	CASSYTAGAHGELFF
16	TRBV6-2/TRBV6-3	TRBJ2-3	TRBD2	few	TGTGCCAGCAGGGGCGCGACTAGCGGGAGTTCAGATACGCAGTATTTT	CASRGATSGSSDTQYF
13	TRBV10-1	TRBJ2-3	-	-	TGCGCCAGCAGTGACACGGACACAGATACGCAGTATTTT	CASSDTDTDTQYF
15	TRBV5-5	TRBJ2-5	TRBD1	-	TGTGCCAGCAGAACAGGGAGAGGGGGCTCAGAGACCCAGTACTTC	CASRTGRGGSETQYF
16	TRBV2	TRBJ2-5	TRBD2	few	TGTGCCAGCAGTCCCCCGACTAGCGGGGTAATGGAGACCCAGTACTTC	CASSPPTSGVMETQYF
14	TRBV28	TRBJ1-2	TRBD1	-	TGTGCCAGCAGCGAAGCCGGGACAGCGGCTACGCTCACCTTC	CASSEAGTAATLTF
15	TRBV9	TRBJ1-2	TRBD1	-	TGTGCCAGCAGCGCTGTGACAGGGATAAACTATGGCTACACCTTC	CASSAVTGINYGYTF
15	TRBV12-3/TRBV12-4	TRBJ2-7	TRBD2	many	TGTGCCAGCAGCCTAACACCGGGACTAGCGGGCGAGCAGTACTTC	CASSLTPGLAGEQYF
14	TRBV20-1	TRBJ1-1	TRBD1	-	TGCAGTGCTAGACCGGCGGACAGGGACACTGAAGCTTTCTTT	CSARPADRDTEAFF
12	TRBV7-9	TRBJ2-5	-	-	TGTGCCAGCAGCTTTCTAGCTCCGGAGCAGTACTTC	CASSFLAPEQYF
13	TRBV12-3/TRBV12-4	TRBJ1-4	TRBD1	many	TGTGCCAGCTCCAGGGGGCTGGGTGAAAAACTGTTTTTT	CASSRGLGEKLFF
17	TRBV7-2	TRBJ2-1	TRBD2	-	TGTGCCAGCTGCCGATGGGGGCGGGAGGGAGTCTACAATGAGCGGTTCTTC	CASCRWGREGVYNERFF
16	TRBV28	TRBJ1-1	-	once	TGTGCCAGCAGCCCTACCAGAAGTGGGGGGAACACTGAAGCTTTCTTT	CASSPTRSGGNTEAFF
16	TRBV27	TRBJ2-1	TRBD2	many	TGTGCCAGCAGCAGCCGATTCAGCGGGAGCTACAATGAGCAGTTCTTC	CASSSRFSGSYNEQFF
12	TRBV7-2	TRBJ1-6	-	few	TGTGCCAGCAGCTACCAAGGGGTCACCCTCCACTTT	CASSYQGVTLHF
14	TRBV10-3	TRBJ1-4	-	-	TGTGCCATCAGTGCAGGGGAAACTAATGAAAAACTGTTTTTT	CAISAGETNEKLFF
14	TRBV28	TRBJ2-5	-	-	TGTGCCAGCAGTTCCACCGACAGGCAAGAGACCCAGTACTTC	CASSSTDRQETQYF
13	TRBV7-3	TRBJ2-3	-	many	TGTGCCAGCAGCCCAAACCAGGGTGATACGCAGTATTTT	CASSPNQGDTQYF
17	TRBV15	TRBJ2-5	-	-	TGTGCCACCAGCGGGGGCTGGGGGGGAGAGATGCAAGAGACCCAGTACTTC	CATSGGWGGEMQETQYF
17	TRBV7-7	TRBJ2-5	TRBD1	-	TGTGCCAGCAGCCGCCTTACTTTAACAGGGGGTGCAGAGACCCAGTACTTC	CASSRLTLTGGAETQYF
14	TRBV7-6	TRBJ2-1	-	-	TGTGCCAGCAGCTCCAGGGCCCCCGGGGATGAGCAGTTCTTC	CASSSRAPGDEQFF
15	TRBV5-1	TRBJ2-1	-	-	TGCGCCAGCAGCTTGGACAACAGCCCAAACAATGAGCAGTTCTTC	CASSLDNSPNNEQFF
15	TRBV5-1	TRBJ1-1	-	few	TGCGCCAGCAGCTTGGGGGACATATCGAACACTGAAGCTTTCTTT	CASSLGDISNTEAFF
14	TRBV5-1	TRBJ2-1	-	many	TGCGCCAGCAGCTTCGGGACCCCAGGCGATGAGCAGTTCTTC	CASSFGTPGDEQFF
14	TRBV29-1	TRBJ2-7	TRBD1	many	TGCAGCGTTCTAAGTGGGACAGGGATCTACGAGCAGTACTTC	CSVLSGTGIYEQYF
13	TRBV9	TRBJ1-2	-	few	TGTGCCAGCAGCGTACGGGAAACTTTTGGCTACACCTTC	CASSVRETFGYTF
9	TRBV6-7	TRBJ1-5	-	many	TGTGCCGGGCATCAGCCCCAGCATTTT	CAGHQPQHF
13	TRBV7-2	TRBJ1-2	-	many	TGTGCCAGCAGCCCTGGCGTCAGCTATGGCTACACCTTC	CASSPGVSYGYTF
14	TRBV7-8	TRBJ1-2	-	few	TGTGCCAGCAGCTTAGCGTTCCCGGAGGGTGGCTACACCTTC	CASSLAFPEGGYTF
15	TRBV20-1	TRBJ2-7	TRBD2	few	TGCAGTTGTTACTCGGGGGGAGGGCCCCCCTACGAGCAGTACTTC	CSCYSGGGPPYEQYF
13	TRBV2	TRBJ1-1	TRBD1	few	TGTGCCAGCGAGGACAGGGAGGACACTGAAGCTTTCTTT	CASEDREDTEAFF
17	TRBV5-1	TRBJ2-5	-	-	TGCGCCAGCAGCTTGGTCATGGGAGCAGGGGTAGACGAGACCCAGTACTTC	CASSLVMGAGVDETQYF
16	TRBV12-3/TRBV12-4	TRBJ2-1	TRBD2	few	TGTGCCAGCAGTTTACTAAGCGGGAGGGCCCGTAATGAGCAGTTCTTC	CASSLLSGRARNEQFF
15	TRBV6-4	TRBJ2-5	TRBD1	-	TGTGCCAGCAGAAAAACAGGGGTGGGGCAAGAGACCCAGTACTTC	CASRKTGVGQETQYF
13	TRBV2	TRBJ1-2	-	-	TGTGCCAGCACAGGGAAAACTAACTATGGCTACACCTTC	CASTGKTNYGYTF
14	TRBV28	TRBJ2-3	-	-	TGTGCCAGCAGGGGGCACCACAGCACAGATACGCAGTATTTT	CASRGHHSTDTQYF
17	TRBV5-5	TRBJ2-5	-	-	TGTGCCAGCAGTTCAAAAGGAGGATCTCCACTCCAAGAGACCCAGTACTTC	CASSSKGGSPLQETQYF
13	TRBV20-1	TRBJ1-5	-	few	TGCAGTGCTCCGCGCCAGGGTGGGCAGCCCCAGCATTTT	CSAPRQGGQPQHF
16	TRBV5-1	TRBJ2-3	TRBD1	few	TGCGCCAGCAGCGCAGGGGGATTCTCTAGCACAGATACGCAGTATTTT	CASSAGGFSSTDTQYF
14	TRBV4-3	TRBJ2-2	-	few	TGCGCCAGCAGCCAAGAAAGGGGAACCGGGGAGCTGTTTTTT	CASSQERGTGELFF
15	TRBV20-1	TRBJ2-1	-	-	TGCAGTGCTAGTTTCGTACAGAGGACCTACAATGAGCAGTTCTTC	CSASFVQRTYNEQFF
13	TRBV5-1	TRBJ1-1	-	-	TGCGCCAGCAGCTTGGAGGGGGGCGCTGAAGCTTTCTTT	CASSLEGGAEAFF
14	TRBV6-1	TRBJ1-1	-	-	TGTGCCAGCAGTGAATCACGGAGGGACACTGAAGCTTTCTTT	CASSESRRDTEAFF